This T cell receptor (beta chain) was identified during a study of T cell responses to AZD1222 COVID-19 vaccine. CDR3 length: 12 residues. CDR1 and CDR2 (germline): MDHEN, SYDVKM. V gave up 3 bases and J gave up 6 bases, with 6 bases separating them. Produced via immunoSEQ multiplex PCR; TCRdb's table is partial and in-frame only. The sample shows about 120,000 clones, approximately 90% of them seen only once. Sequenced material: peripheral blood, taken 28 days after the second AZD1222 dose. The TCR originated in an adult who received the AZD1222 COVID-19 vaccine. This chain links TRBV28 with TRBJ1-5; D gene uncertain. Here the CDR3 DNA reads TGTGCCAGCAGTTTGGGTATTCAGCCCCAGCATTTT. It specifies CASSLGIQPQHF.